This TCR beta chain is from a study of sequential checkpoint blockade in melanoma. As for the study in general: Patients were randomized 1:1 to nivolumab-then-ipilimumab or ipilimumab-then-nivolumab first-line. Both treatment sequences were followed by maintenance nivolumab.

Treatment of the sample: randomized to nivolumab then ipilimumab (arm A) or the reverse (arm B). Patients had received no earlier DNA-damaging chemotherapy. Measured with immunoSEQ multiplex PCR; TCRdb has only the in-frame clones, and not every one. Found here are 17,000 or so clones, around 70% of them singletons; the top ten hold approximately 20%. This sequence originates from a human donor with melanoma. Sequenced material: CD8+ T cells sorted from blood (inferred from file names), taken from a patient given nivolumab and ipilimumab in sequence.

This CDR3 reads CASQPFRGPKDTDTQYF. The CDR3 bases are TGTGCCAGCCAGCCCTTCAGGGGGCCAAAGGACACAGATACGCAGTATTTT. The J gene is TRBJ2-3, the V gene TRBV7-9; 8 positions match TRBD1. This CDR3 contains 17 residues. V lost 8 bases and J lost 2; bases outside the gene matches: 15. Germline CDR1 reads SEHNR; CDR2 reads FQNEAQ (reference sequence).